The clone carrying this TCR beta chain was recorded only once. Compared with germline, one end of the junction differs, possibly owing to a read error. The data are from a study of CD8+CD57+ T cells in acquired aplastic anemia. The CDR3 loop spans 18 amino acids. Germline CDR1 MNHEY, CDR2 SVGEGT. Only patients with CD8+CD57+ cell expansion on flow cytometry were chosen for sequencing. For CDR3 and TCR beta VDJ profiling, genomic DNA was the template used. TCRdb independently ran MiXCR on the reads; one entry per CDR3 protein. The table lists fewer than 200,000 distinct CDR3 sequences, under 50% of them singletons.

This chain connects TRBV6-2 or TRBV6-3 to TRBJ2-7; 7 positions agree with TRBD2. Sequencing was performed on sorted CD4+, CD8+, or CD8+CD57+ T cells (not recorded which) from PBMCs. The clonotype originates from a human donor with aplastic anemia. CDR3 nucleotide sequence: TGTGCCAGCAGTTTCTCGACGGTTTTAGCGGGCCGAGCCTACGTGCAGTACTTC. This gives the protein CASSFSTVLAGRAYVQYF.